Following are 23 T cell receptor beta chains from one sample sequenced in a study of shared clonotypes between healthy human individuals (dated by TCRdb to about 2020). Library preparation was by the immunoSEQ multiplex PCR assay. This is the immuneACCESS table as TCRdb keeps it, with only in-frame sequences that have V and J called. A part of the clones is gone; compared with another copy, unresolved V genes explain less than half, and the rest is unexplained. The sample table contains about a million clones; only one count was recorded for 76% of them. The ten largest make up about 1.5% of the sample. Sequenced material: memory CD4+ T cells sorted from blood. Explained via the paper, the cell subset or site label denotes: CD45RA-negative fraction. The receptors stem from a man between 18 and 29 years old in good health.

The chain recombines TRBV6-1 with TRBJ1-6, with D possibly being TRBD1 (5 bases). The CDR3 covers 14 residues. V dropped 2 bases and J dropped 8 bases, with 10 bases sitting between them. The germline gives CDR1 MNHNS, CDR2 SASEGT. The CDR3 DNA sequence: TGTGCCAGCAGTGAACAGGGCCAGTATTCACCCCTCCACTTT. This sequence encodes CASSEQGQYSPLHF.

This chain uses TRBV28 with TRBJ1-1, with D unresolved. This CDR3 contains 14 residues. The ends were cut back, 7 bases at V and 2 bases at J, with 14 bases in the middle. Looked up from germline, CDR1 is MDHEN and CDR2 is SYDVKM. This CDR3 is CASIERLYNTEAFF. The CDR3 DNA is TGTGCCAGCATTGAGCGACTGTACAACACTGAAGCTTTCTTT. Full variable domain (rest looked up from reference TRBV28 and TRBJ1-1): DVKVTQSSRYLVKRTGEKVFLECVQDMDHENMFWYRQDPGLGLRLIYFSYDVKMKEKGDIPEGYSVSREKKERFSLILESASTNQTSMYLCASIERLYNTEAFFGQGTRLTVV.

About this clone itself: One end of the junction varies from germline; a read error may be responsible. CDR3 in DNA: TGTGCCAGCGGTTTAGCGGGGGGGGAGCCAGATACGCAGTATTTT. It codes for CASGLAGGEPDTQYF. The chain employs TRBV27 and TRBJ2-3, with 11 positions matching TRBD2. This CDR3 is 15 amino acids long. Per germline, CDR1 MNHEY and CDR2 SMNVEV (reference sequence).

The gene calls are TRBV5-6 and TRBJ1-3, with 9 bases aligning to TRBD1. Germline V gene data show CDR1 as SGHDT and CDR2 as YYEEEE. The J segment lost 0 bases and the V segment lost 5 bases, leaving 6 bases of the junction unmatched. CDR3 length: 16 amino acids. This CDR3 is CASSSMTGGSGNTIYF. The CDR3 nucleotides are TGTGCCAGCAGTTCTATGACAGGGGGCTCTGGAAACACCATATATTTT.

The chain links TRBV1 to TRBJ1-1. TRBV1 represents a pseudogene. This CDR3 is built from 18 residues. The CDR3 coding sequence is TGCACCAGCAGCCCCCCTTGGGGACTCTTTCCCATGAACACTGAAGCTTTCTTT. This encodes CTSSPPWGLFPMNTEAFF.

V and J are TRBV5-1 and TRBJ2-5, with 11 nucleotides matching TRBD2. V was pared by 4 bases and J by 2 bases, with 4 bases of the junction left unmatched. CDR3 length: 15 residues. Germline loops: CDR1 SGHRS, CDR2 YFSETQ. CDR3: CASSTWTSGQETQYF. For the CDR3, the DNA is TGCGCCAGCAGCACCTGGACTAGCGGGCAAGAGACCCAGTACTTC.

The rearrangement uses TRBV5-1 and TRBJ2-2; no reliable D call. The germline CDR1 and CDR2 sequences are SGHRS and YFSETQ. The CDR3 loop spans 15 amino acids. Deletions cut 4 bases from V and 5 bases from J, with 15 bases between. The CDR3 region is CASSPLQRTTGELFF. The CDR3 bases are TGCGCCAGCAGCCCCCTACAGCGTACGACCGGGGAGCTGTTTTTT.

V gene TRBV6-1 combines with J gene TRBJ1-2; D call uncertain. The CDR3 consists of 12 residues. The ends were cut back, 5 bases at V and 4 bases at J, with 8 bases in the middle. Germline CDR1 MNHNS, CDR2 SASEGT. The CDR3 is CASSSSGYGYTF. The CDR3, as DNA: TGTGCCAGCAGTTCCTCGGGCTATGGCTACACCTTC.

The chain recombines TRBV10-3 with TRBJ2-3, with 9 bases that match TRBD2. CDR1 and CDR2 (germline): ENHRY, SYGVKD. The CDR3 is 14 residues long. The J segment lost 1 base and the V segment lost 10 bases, leaving 6 bases of the junction unmatched. The CDR3, as DNA: TGTGCCAGCTCCTTAGCGGGGGGCACAGATACGCAGTATTTT. Translated, it gives CASSLAGGTDTQYF.

The rearrangement links TRBV6-1 to TRBJ2-5; TRBD1 matches 9 bases. The CDR3 length is 13 residues. Trimming took 2 bases from V and 10 from J; bases not matched to a gene: 5. Germline CDR1 reads MNHNS; CDR2 reads SASEGT. CDR3 protein: CASSESDRGIQYF. The CDR3 DNA reads as TGTGCCAGCAGTGAAAGCGACAGGGGGATCCAGTACTTC.

The chain couples TRBV5-6 to TRBJ1-2; no reliable D call. Germline lookup yields CDR1 SGHDT and CDR2 YYEEEE. V was cut by 1 base and J by 3 bases, with 10 bases left in between. This CDR3 has 14 amino acids. CDR3 in DNA: TGTGCCAGCAGCTTGAATGTTGCGGACTATGGCTACACCTTC. Amino acid sequence: CASSLNVADYGYTF.

The chain uses TRBV2 and TRBJ2-7; 7 bases are a match to TRBD1. The CDR3 extends over 16 amino acids. V was pared by 0 bases and J by 4 bases, with 9 bases of the junction left unmatched. Germline V gene data show CDR1 as SNHLY and CDR2 as FYNNEI. The DNA of the CDR3 is TGTGCCAGCAGTGAAGCTGAGGGGGCCGGGGAATACGAGCAGTACTTC. It codes for CASSEAEGAGEYEQYF.

This clone appeared many times. Additional DNA sequences in this sample encode the identical CDR3. The J gene is TRBJ1-5, the V gene TRBV9, with D uncertain. This CDR3 contains 12 residues. The germline gives CDR1 SGDLS, CDR2 YYNGEE. The V end lost 0 bases, the J end lost 2 bases, and 0 bases lay between the germline ends. The CDR3: CASSVGNQPQHF. The CDR3 DNA reads TGTGCCAGCAGCGTAGGCAATCAGCCCCAGCATTTT.

The rearrangement uses TRBV9 and TRBJ2-1; 11 bases fit TRBD2. This CDR3 region has 14 residues. Germline CDR1 SGDLS, CDR2 YYNGEE. Trimming removed 3 bases from V and 8 bases from J; junction bases left unmatched: 4. The CDR3 sequence: CASSASGRKDEQFF. The DNA of the CDR3 is TGTGCCAGCAGCGCTAGCGGGAGGAAGGATGAGCAGTTCTTC. The variable domain in full, completed from reference TRBV9 and TRBJ2-1, reads DSGVTQTPKHLITATGQRVTLRCSPRSGDLSVYWYQQSLDQGLQFLIQYYNGEERAKGNILERFSAQQFPDLHSELNLSSLELGDSALYFCASSASGRKDEQFFGPGTRLTVL.

The V and J genes are TRBV6-1 and TRBJ1-3; D not resolved. The CDR3 loop spans 11 amino acids. The V end was cut by 6 bases, the J end by 3 bases, with 3 bases between. The germline V gene encodes CDR1 MNHNS and CDR2 SASEGT. CDR3: CASRHGNTIYF. CDR3 coding DNA: TGTGCCAGCAGGCATGGAAACACCATATATTTT.

The chain uses TRBV28 and TRBJ2-7; D not resolved. Trimming left V 3 bases short and J 6 bases short, with 12 bases between. The CDR3 has 13 residues. Germline V gene data show CDR1 as MDHEN and CDR2 as SYDVKM. This chain's CDR3 is CASSFIGNSEQYF. CDR3 nucleotide sequence: TGTGCCAGCAGTTTTATTGGGAACTCCGAGCAGTACTTC.

V usage is TRBV9 and J usage is TRBJ2-2; D is uncertain. The CDR3 has 15 amino acids. The V end lost 0 bases, the J end lost 6 bases, and 12 bases lay between the germline ends. The germline CDR1 and CDR2 sequences are SGDLS and YYNGEE. CDR3 DNA: TGTGCCAGCAGCGTAGATTTTGGATTCTCCGGGGAGCTGTTTTTT. Translation gives CASSVDFGFSGELFF. Looking up the rest from reference TRBV9 and TRBJ2-2 gives the full variable domain: DSGVTQTPKHLITATGQRVTLRCSPRSGDLSVYWYQQSLDQGLQFLIQYYNGEERAKGNILERFSAQQFPDLHSELNLSSLELGDSALYFCASSVDFGFSGELFFGEGSRLTVL.

The rearrangement joins TRBV6-1 to TRBJ2-2; D gene ambiguous. CDR1 and CDR2 from the germline V gene are MNHNS and SASEGT. With 2 bases removed from V and 3 bases from J, the gap between germline ends came to 7 bases. The CDR3 is 14 amino acids. CDR3 sequence: CASSEQSYTGELFF. CDR3 DNA: TGTGCCAGCAGTGAACAATCTTACACCGGGGAGCTGTTTTTT.

The chain is built from TRBV5-4 and TRBJ2-5, with TRBD2 identical over 15 bases. Trimming took 4 bases from V and 2 from J; bases not matched to a gene: 9. CDR3 length: 18 residues. CDR1 is SGHNT, CDR2 YYREEE, per germline (reference sequence). The CDR3 nucleotides are TGTGCCAGCAGCCGCCTCGGACTAGCGGGGGGGATTCAAGAGACCCAGTACTTC. As protein: CASSRLGLAGGIQETQYF.

The chain has TRBV6-6 and TRBJ2-1; TRBD2 agrees at 8 bases. Germline CDR1 reads MNHNY; CDR2 reads SVGAGI (reference sequence). Germline trimming cut 4 bases from V and 7 bases from J; bases unmatched to any gene: 12. CDR3 length: 16 residues. The CDR3 DNA follows: TGTGCCAGCAGTTCCCGGGGGGGGACGAAGGGGAATGAGCAGTTCTTC. As protein: CASSSRGGTKGNEQFF.

The CDR3 DNA reads TGTGCCAGCAGCACTCAGGGACTAGCGAGCTACGAGCAGTACTTC. Translated: CASSTQGLASYEQYF. V and J are TRBV5-6 and TRBJ2-7; 10 nucleotides align to TRBD2. After removal of 4 bases from V and 3 bases from J, the junction contained 7 bases not matched to a gene. The CDR3 contains 15 residues. CDR1 and CDR2 (germline): SGHDT, YYEEEE.

The V gene is TRBV5-1, the J gene TRBJ1-3; D is ambiguous. This CDR3 spans 14 amino acids. Germline loops: CDR1 SGHRS, CDR2 YFSETQ. Trimming shortened V by 3 bases and J by 4 bases, and 11 bases separated the two germline ends. This CDR3 is CASSSSGPGNTIYF. The CDR3 region has the DNA TGCGCCAGCAGCTCTTCAGGTCCGGGAAACACCATATATTTT.

The DNA of the CDR3 is TGTGCCAGCAGTGCGACAGGGGCATCGAACACCATATATTTT. Its translation is CASSATGASNTIYF. This chain links TRBV28 with TRBJ1-3, with 8 bases matching TRBD1. The germline V gene has CDR1 MDHEN and CDR2 SYDVKM. Trimming at V came to 5 bases and at J to 7 bases, leaving 7 bases not matched to a gene. This CDR3 comprises 14 residues.